The 30 T cell receptor beta chains in this list originate from one sample, sequenced in a study of blood T cell repertoires in COVID-19. Sequencing was performed with immunoSEQ multiplex PCR; in TCRdb, only in-frame clones are kept and a portion is missing. The table lists 100,000 to 150,000 clones, 86% of them singletons. The specimen sequenced was peripheral blood. These receptors were collected from a human donor in a cohort sampled during active COVID-19.

V usage is TRBV2 and J usage is TRBJ2-2; 9 bases fit TRBD1. Germline CDR1 SNHLY, CDR2 FYNNEI. This CDR3 is 14 amino acids long. V shed 6 bases and J 5 bases; nucleotides not matched to a gene: 4. The CDR3 DNA sequence: TGTGCCAGCAGCGACGGACAGGGGACCGGGGAGCTGTTTTTT. It encodes CASSDGQGTGELFF. The full variable domain, with the rest looked up from reference TRBV2 and TRBJ2-2, is EPEVTQTPSHQVTQMGQEVILRCVPISNHLYFYWYRQILGQKVEFLVSFYNNEISEKSEIFDDQFSVERPDGSNFTLKIRSTKLEDSAMYFCASSDGQGTGELFFGEGSRLTVL.

This chain joins TRBV9 and TRBJ2-7; D unresolved. Trimming shortened V by 4 bases and J by 7 bases, and 12 bases separated the two germline ends. The CDR3 contains 12 residues. Germline V gene lookup returns CDR1 SGDLS and CDR2 YYNGEE. The CDR3 bases are TGTGCCAGCAGCTCCCAGACTTCGGAGCAGTACTTC. Translated: CASSSQTSEQYF.

The genes are TRBV11-2 and TRBJ2-1; D remains ambiguous. Trimming took off 8 bases at V and 2 bases at J, with 22 bases between the two ends. Germline assignment: CDR1 SGHAT and CDR2 FQNNGV. CDR3 length equals 17 residues. CDR3 in DNA: TGTGCCAGCTTGGCCCAGAAAGCCAGCGAGGCCTACAATGAGCAGTTCTTC. Translated, it gives CASLAQKASEAYNEQFF.

The CDR3, as DNA: TGTGCCCCGACCGGGGGGGAGCCCCAGCATTTT. Translation gives CAPTGGEPQHF. The J gene is TRBJ1-5, the V gene TRBV24-1, with a possible D match to TRBD1 (5 bases). The CDR3 is made up of 11 amino acids. V was cut by 12 bases and J by 8 bases, with 13 bases left in between. CDR1 and CDR2 from the germline V gene are KGHDR and SFDVKD.

The J gene is TRBJ1-2, the V gene TRBV30; D ambiguous. Germline V gives CDR1 GTSNPN, CDR2 SVGIG (reference sequence). Trimming cost V 5 bases and J 7 bases, with 14 bases left between them. This CDR3 is 12 amino acids long. In DNA, the CDR3 is TGTGCCTGGTCCCGCCGGGAGTTTGGCTACACCTTC. Translated: CAWSRREFGYTF.

The genes are TRBV19 and TRBJ2-3, with D tentatively TRBD2 (6 bases). V was trimmed by 6 bases and J by 1 base, leaving 23 bases between them. The CDR3 covers 18 residues. Germline V lookup: CDR1 LNHDA, CDR2 SQIVND (reference sequence). CDR3: CASSSRLGGPWGTDTQYF. The CDR3 bases are TGTGCCAGTAGCTCTCGACTAGGAGGACCCTGGGGCACAGATACGCAGTATTTT. The whole variable domain, remainder taken from reference TRBV19 and TRBJ2-3, is DGGITQSPKYLFRKEGQNVTLSCEQNLNHDAMYWYRQDPGQGLRLIYYSQIVNDFQKGDIAEGYSVSREKKESFPLTVTSAQKNPTAFYLCASSSRLGGPWGTDTQYFGPGTRLTVL.

This chain connects TRBV6-6 to TRBJ1-5; D perhaps matches TRBD1 (5 bases). V lost 7 bases to trimming and J lost 2 bases, with 12 bases between them. The CDR3 is 14 residues long. Germline loops: CDR1 MNHNY, CDR2 SVGAGI (reference sequence). The CDR3 loop reads CASNQGRGNQPQHF. The CDR3 DNA follows: TGTGCCAGCAATCAGGGTAGGGGCAATCAGCCCCAGCATTTT.

The chain is built from TRBV7-2 and TRBJ1-5, with 7 bases identical to TRBD1. V lost 5 bases to trimming and J lost 7 bases; unmatched junction nucleotides: 5. The germline V gene encodes CDR1 SGHTA and CDR2 FQGNSA. This CDR3 has 13 amino acids. The CDR3 is CASSTQDRQPQHF. CDR3 DNA: TGTGCCAGCAGCACCCAGGACAGGCAGCCCCAGCATTTT.

The V and J genes are TRBV27 and TRBJ2-7; possible D gene TRBD2, 5 bases. Trimming left V 3 bases short and J 4 bases short, with 19 bases between. The CDR3 contains 16 residues. Germline V gives CDR1 MNHEY, CDR2 SMNVEV (reference sequence). CDR3 in amino acids: CASSFFLVGVGYEQYF. In DNA, the CDR3 is TGTGCCAGCAGTTTCTTCCTTGTGGGAGTTGGATACGAGCAGTACTTC.

This clone was recorded at least ten times. The V and J genes are TRBV24-1 and TRBJ2-1, with 8 bases aligning to TRBD2. The V segment lost 3 bases and the J segment 6 bases; nucleotides outside the gene matches: 3. Germline CDR1 reads KGHDR; CDR2 reads SFDVKD. This CDR3 contains 14 residues. DNA of the CDR3: TGTGCCACCAGTGATCCCGGGACTAGCAATGAGCAGTTCTTC. This encodes CATSDPGTSNEQFF.

The CDR3 DNA is TGTGCCAGCAGTCCCTGGACAGGGGCGGGGTACACTGAAGCTTTCTTT. This sequence encodes CASSPWTGAGYTEAFF. The gene calls are TRBV28 and TRBJ1-1, with 9 bases identical to TRBD1. V lost 5 bases and J lost 3; bases outside the gene matches: 10. Per the germline V gene, CDR1 is MDHEN and CDR2 is SYDVKM. CDR3 size: 16 residues.

The chain uses TRBV10-3 and TRBJ1-4; tentative D call: TRBD1 (5 bases). Germline V lookup: CDR1 ENHRY, CDR2 SYGVKD. This CDR3 region has 16 residues. V lost 0 bases, J lost 7 bases, and 15 bases lay in between. In DNA form, the CDR3 reads TGTGCCATCAGTGAGTCGGGGCCGACCTCCGGTGAAAAACTGTTTTTT. As protein: CAISESGPTSGEKLFF.

The V and J genes are TRBV2 and TRBJ2-7; 13 positions agree with TRBD2. The germline V gene has CDR1 SNHLY and CDR2 FYNNEI. The CDR3 is 14 residues long. V lost 7 bases, J lost 6 bases, and 6 bases stayed unmatched. The CDR3 DNA reads as TGTGCCAGCAACAAGGGACTAGCGGGAACCGAGCAGTACTTC. It codes for CASNKGLAGTEQYF.

V usage is TRBV30 and J usage is TRBJ1-1; TRBD1 might be the D (6 bases). Germline V gene sequence: CDR1 GTSNPN, CDR2 SVGIG (reference sequence). V lost 1 base, J lost 10 bases, and 16 bases lay in between. The CDR3 length is 13 residues. The CDR3 DNA is TGTGCCTGGAGTGCCAACAGGGAGGGTCGAGCTTTCTTT. Its translation: CAWSANREGRAFF.

V is TRBV7-9 and J is TRBJ2-1; TRBD2 matches at 10 bases. V lost 6 bases and J lost 6; bases outside the gene matches: 8. This CDR3 region has 15 residues. The germline V gene encodes CDR1 SEHNR and CDR2 FQNEAQ (reference sequence). The CDR3 region is CASRVLAGVSNEQFF. In nucleotides, the CDR3 is TGTGCCAGCAGGGTTCTAGCGGGAGTGTCCAATGAGCAGTTCTTC.

The chain combines TRBV4-3 with TRBJ2-3, with 13 bases matching TRBD2. The germline gives CDR1 LGHNA, CDR2 YSLEER. V lost 1 base, J lost 5 bases, and 9 bases stayed unmatched. This CDR3 is built from 18 residues. CDR3 bases: TGCGCCAGCAGCCAAGCCTGGACTAGCGGGAGTAGGCAAGATACGCAGTATTTT. This gives the protein CASSQAWTSGSRQDTQYF.

The chain joins TRBV6-5 to TRBJ2-3; D is perhaps TRBD2 (6 bases). Germline V gene lookup returns CDR1 MNHEY and CDR2 SVGAGI. The CDR3 has 14 residues. V lost 9 bases, J lost 2 bases, and 15 bases lay in between. CDR3 sequence (DNA): TGTGCCAGTGGAGGGAGACTCATCACAGATACGCAGTATTTT. This gives the protein CASGGRLITDTQYF.

This chain links TRBV7-9 with TRBJ1-5, with 7 bases aligning to TRBD1. The trim removed 1 base at V and 6 bases at J, leaving 3 bases unmatched. Germline values: CDR1 SEHNR, CDR2 FQNEAQ (reference sequence). This CDR3 is 14 amino acids long. The CDR3 spells CASSLGGDSQPQHF. The CDR3 nucleotides are TGTGCCAGCAGCTTAGGGGGGGACAGTCAGCCCCAGCATTTT.

The gene calls are TRBV12-3 or TRBV12-4 and TRBJ2-7; TRBD1 might be the D (6 bases). V dropped 8 bases and J dropped 3 bases, with 14 bases sitting between them. CDR3 length: 13 residues. CDR3 loop: CASRAQGHYEQYF. For the CDR3, the DNA is TGTGCCAGCCGGGCCCAGGGACACTACGAGCAGTACTTC.

The J gene is TRBJ1-5, the V gene TRBV2, with TRBD1 identical over 8 bases. This CDR3 has 13 amino acids. J gave up 6 bases and V 6 bases, and 4 bases lay outside the gene matches. Germline CDR1 SNHLY, CDR2 FYNNEI. The CDR3 loop reads CASSRQGRQPQHF. The CDR3 DNA reads TGTGCCAGCAGCCGACAGGGGCGTCAGCCCCAGCATTTT.

The gene calls are TRBV21-1 and TRBJ2-1; TRBD2, the table's D call, lacks a check against the DNA. TRBV21-1 is assigned pseudogene status. The CDR3 contains 19 residues. The CDR3 DNA reads as TGTGCCAGCAGCAAAGAGAGGCTAGCGGGAGGGCCCTTTCGGAATGAGCAGTTCTTC. Translating gives CASSKERLAGGPFRNEQFF.

The rearrangement uses TRBV10-1 and TRBJ2-5; D is perhaps TRBD1 (6 bases). Trimming removed 6 bases at V and 2 bases at J, with 16 bases between. Germline CDR1 is WNHNN and CDR2 is SYGVQD (reference sequence). CDR3 length: 15 residues. As DNA, the CDR3 is TGCGCCAGCAGCAAAACCAGGGGTCGGCAAGAGACCCAGTACTTC. It codes for CASSKTRGRQETQYF.

This clone was counted only a few times. V is TRBV5-1 and J is TRBJ1-3; no definite D call. Per the germline V gene, CDR1 is SGHRS and CDR2 is YFSETQ. The CDR3 is 13 residues long. The V end was cut by 0 bases, the J end by 1 base, with 2 bases between. CDR3 coding DNA: TGCGCCAGCAGCTTGGCTTCTGGAAACACCATATATTTT. Amino acids: CASSLASGNTIYF.

This rearrangement joins TRBV19 to TRBJ2-3, with TRBD1 matching over 10 bases. The CDR3 is 15 residues long. The V and J ends lost 6 bases and 2 bases, in that order; junction bases with no gene match: 5. The germline V gene encodes CDR1 LNHDA and CDR2 SQIVND (reference sequence). CDR3 DNA sequence: TGTGCCAGTAGGCAGGACAGGGGGTACACAGATACGCAGTATTTT. Translation gives CASRQDRGYTDTQYF. The full variable domain, its missing parts supplied by reference TRBV19 and TRBJ2-3, is DGGITQSPKYLFRKEGQNVTLSCEQNLNHDAMYWYRQDPGQGLRLIYYSQIVNDFQKGDIAEGYSVSREKKESFPLTVTSAQKNPTAFYLCASRQDRGYTDTQYFGPGTRLTVL.

This chain links TRBV25-1 with TRBJ2-7, with 8 positions matching TRBD1. The CDR3 length is 14 residues. J lost 7 bases, V lost 5 bases, and 10 bases had no gene match. Germline V lookup: CDR1 MGHDK, CDR2 SYGVNS. Written as DNA, the CDR3 is TGTGCCAGCAGTTTAATGGACAGGGACGGAGAGCAGTACTTC. This gives the protein CASSLMDRDGEQYF.

V is TRBV7-9 and J is TRBJ1-1, with TRBD1 identical over 10 bases. CDR3 length: 14 residues. Per the germline V gene, CDR1 is SEHNR and CDR2 is FQNEAQ (reference sequence). The V and J ends lost 3 bases and 10 bases, in that order; junction bases with no gene match: 8. CDR3 bases: TGTGCCAGCAGCTTGATAACCGGGACAGGGGCAGCTTTCTTT. This gives the protein CASSLITGTGAAFF.

The gene calls are TRBV5-1 and TRBJ2-7, with 9 bases aligning to TRBD2. The CDR3 has 16 residues. Germline V gives CDR1 SGHRS, CDR2 YFSETQ. V lost 1 base, J lost 3 bases, and 8 bases stayed unmatched. Here the CDR3 reads CASSLTRAGGYYEQYF. CDR3 nucleotide sequence: TGCGCCAGCAGCTTGACCCGTGCGGGGGGGTACTACGAGCAGTACTTC.

The rearrangement links TRBV6-5 to TRBJ2-1; 9 nucleotides agree with TRBD2. Germline loops: CDR1 MNHEY, CDR2 SVGAGI. The CDR3 consists of 16 residues. Trimming cost V 0 bases and J 8 bases; bases outside gene matches: 8. As DNA, the CDR3 is TGTGCCAGCAGTTACTCGAGGGGACTAGCATGGGATGAGCAGTTCTTC. Protein: CASSYSRGLAWDEQFF.

The chain combines TRBV18 with TRBJ1-5; D perhaps matches TRBD1 (5 bases). Germline values: CDR1 KGHSH, CDR2 LQKENI. V was shortened by 5 bases and J by 3 bases, with 14 bases between the two germline ends. The CDR3 runs to 15 residues. CDR3 residues: CASSANRGDNQPQHF. CDR3 DNA: TGTGCCAGCTCAGCTAACCGGGGGGACAATCAGCCCCAGCATTTT.

The rearrangement uses TRBV5-1 and TRBJ2-1; 7 bases align to TRBD2. V lost 0 bases, J lost 1 base, and 1 base stayed unmatched. The CDR3 runs 15 residues. Per the germline V gene, CDR1 is SGHRS and CDR2 is YFSETQ. CDR3 in DNA: TGCGCCAGCAGCTTGGACGGGAGGTCCTACAATGAGCAGTTCTTC. Translated: CASSLDGRSYNEQFF.